These 29 T cell receptor beta chains were all obtained from the same sample, sequenced in a study of T cell clonality in common variable immunodeficiency (dated by TCRdb to between 2015 and 2017). Preparation of the library involved the immunoSEQ multiplex PCR assay. The immuneACCESS repertoire file appears here via TCRdb, limited to in-frame rearrangements. These files lack a portion of the clones; in checked studies, under half of the deficit traces to unresolved V genes, and the cause of the others is not known. This sample has roughly 32,000 clones in the table, none counted a single time. Approximately 4.7% of the sample is held by the ten biggest clonotypes. Sequences were obtained from peripheral blood mononuclear cells. The receptors were gathered from a person between 18 and 75 years old in good health.

This clone showed up many times. The read comes to an end 3 residues before the CDR3 does, leaving the germline J gene to fill in the end. This chain connects TRBV2 to TRBJ2-1, with 10 bases that match TRBD2. V shed 3 bases and J 4 bases; nucleotides not matched to a gene: 6. The CDR3 is 16 residues long. CDR1 is SNHLY and CDR2 is FYNNEI in the germline V gene. Partial CDR3 DNA: TGTGCCAGCAGTGAGGGTCTAGCGGGAGAATACAATGAG. It specifies CASSEGLAGEYNE. The whole CDR3 region reads CASSEGLAGEYNEQFF.

This clone was picked up many times. Coverage ceases 3 residues before the CDR3 finishes, and the germline J gene fills in the end. The rearrangement uses TRBV5-1 and TRBJ2-2; 7 nucleotides agree with TRBD1. CDR3 length: 14 amino acids. Looked up from germline, CDR1 is SGHRS and CDR2 is YFSETQ. The CDR3 bases that were read are TGCGCCAGCAGCTTGGCGACAGGGAACGAAAAG. It codes for CASSLATGNEK. From start to end, the CDR3 is CASSLATGNEKLFF.

This clone showed up many times. The DNA ends 3 residues before the CDR3 does, and the rest of the CDR3 is filled in from the germline J gene. V and J are TRBV5-6 and TRBJ2-7; D is undetermined. The germline V gene encodes CDR1 SGHDT and CDR2 YYEEEE. This CDR3 has 13 amino acids. The V gene lost 1 base and the J gene lost 2 bases, with 7 bases spanning the gap. The CDR3 here is CASSLQSTYEQYF. Partial CDR3 DNA: TGTGCCAGCAGCTTGCAGAGTACCTACGAG.

This clone occurred many times. Read data end 3 residues before the CDR3 end; the end is taken from the germline J gene. The genes are TRBV7-2 and TRBJ1-5; possible D gene TRBD1, 5 bases. The CDR3 totals 12 residues. V was cut by 2 bases and J by 7 bases, with 6 bases left in between. Germline CDR1 reads SGHTA; CDR2 reads FQGNSA. CDR3 bases read: TGTGCCAGCAGCTTACGGGGGCAGCCC. Residues: CASSLRGQP. The complete CDR3 reads CASSLRGQPQHF.

This clone came up many times. The CDR3 end falls 3 residues outside the read, so it is completed with the germline J gene. The rearrangement uses TRBV4-2 and TRBJ2-3; D may be TRBD2 (6 bases). The CDR3 extends over 16 amino acids. The germline V gene encodes CDR1 LGHNA and CDR2 YNFKEQ. V was trimmed by 2 bases and J by 2 bases, leaving 14 bases between them. The part of the CDR3 DNA that was read is TGTGCCAGCAGCCAAATGGGGGGAGTGTACACAGATACG. It translates to CASSQMGGVYTDT. In full, the CDR3 reads CASSQMGGVYTDTQYF.

This clone was detected a few times. Coverage ceases 3 residues before the CDR3 finishes, and the germline J gene fills in the end. The chain links TRBV19 to TRBJ1-5; D is ambiguous. From germline, CDR1 is LNHDA and CDR2 SQIVND (reference sequence). The ends were cut back, 3 bases at V and 7 bases at J, with 16 bases in the middle. This CDR3 is built from 15 residues. CDR3: CASSIAGGLKQPQHF. CDR3 bases read: TGTGCCAGTAGTATCGCAGGAGGTTTAAAGCAGCCC.

This clone was seen at least ten times. Read data end 3 residues before the CDR3 end; the end is taken from the germline J gene. The genes are TRBV7-2 and TRBJ2-2; a possible D gene is TRBD1 (6 bases). This CDR3 has 14 amino acids. V lost 8 bases to trimming and J lost 5 bases, with 15 bases between them. Germline values: CDR1 SGHTA, CDR2 FQGNSA. CDR3 loop: CASGITGQTGELFF. CDR3 DNA, as far as it was read: TGTGCCAGCGGAATCACAGGGCAAACCGGGGAG.

The sample holds a few counts of this clone. The CDR3 end lies 3 residues beyond the end of the read and is filled in from the germline J gene. The chain has TRBV7-8 and TRBJ2-7, with TRBD2 matching 10 bases. Germline CDR1 and CDR2: SGHVS and FQNEAQ. The CDR3 consists of 16 residues. The junction had 9 bases not matched to a gene; V was cut back by 2 bases and J by 5 bases. CDR3 protein: CASSLSTSGTVHEQYF. The DNA read from the CDR3 is TGTGCCAGCAGCTTATCTACTAGCGGGACAGTCCACGAG.

With respect to this clone: A much larger clonotype is one base distant, so this may be a read error. The missing CDR3 end, 3 residues past where the read stops, is filled in from the germline J gene. The sample holds other DNA sequences that translate to the same CDR3. V usage is TRBV30 and J usage is TRBJ1-1; 10 bases align to TRBD1. In germline, CDR1 is GTSNPN, CDR2 SVGIG (reference sequence). CDR3 length: 11 amino acids. The CDR3 region is CAREGDRGAFF. CDR3 bases read: TGTGCCCGCGAGGGGGACAGGGGA.

This clone has a count of ten or more. Read sequence stops 3 residues before the CDR3 end, and the germline J gene provides the missing end. The V call is TRBV19, the J call TRBJ2-3; D perhaps matches TRBD2 (5 bases). The CDR3 contains 14 residues. CDR1 and CDR2 from the germline V gene are LNHDA and SQIVND (reference sequence). Trimming took 5 bases from V and 0 from J, leaving 9 bases between them. The CDR3 spells CASSGGGSTDTQYF. The DNA read from the CDR3 is TGTGCCAGTAGTGGTGGCGGGAGCACAGATACG.

As concerns this clone: Read sequence stops 3 residues before the CDR3 end, and the germline J gene provides the missing end. The chain joins TRBV2 to TRBJ2-3; tentatively, D is TRBD1 (5 bases). Germline V lookup: CDR1 SNHLY, CDR2 FYNNEI. This CDR3 region has 12 residues. CDR3 DNA, as far as it was read: TGTGCCAGCAGTGAAAGGGGTGAGACG. It codes for CASSERGET. The CDR3, in full, reads CASSERGETQYF. The variable domain in full, completed from reference TRBV2 and TRBJ2-3, reads EPEVTQTPSHQVTQMGQEVILRCVPISNHLYFYWYRQILGQKVEFLVSFYNNEISEKSEIFDDQFSVERPDGSNFTLKIRSTKLEDSAMYFCASSERGETQYFGPGTRLTVL.

On this clone itself: Germline is not matched at one junction end, which may reflect a read error. Coverage ceases 3 residues before the CDR3 finishes, and the germline J gene fills in the end. The chain is built from TRBV7-6 and TRBJ2-3; 10 bases match TRBD1. The CDR3 is 16 residues long. CDR1 and CDR2 (germline): SGHVS, FNYEAQ. Here the CDR3 reads CAGSLTTGGGTDTQYF. The DNA read from the CDR3 is TGTGCCGGCAGCTTAACGACAGGGGGCGGCACAGATACG.

Concerning this clone itself: The CDR3 end lies 3 residues beyond the end of the read and is filled in from the germline J gene. The V call is TRBV5-3, the J call TRBJ1-2; D gene uncertain. TRBV5-3 is filed as an ORF, its function uncertain. This CDR3 contains 16 residues. V dropped 6 bases and J dropped 0 bases, with 18 bases sitting between them. The CDR3 spells CARKHGVRVANYGYTF. The DNA read from the CDR3 is TGTGCCAGAAAACACGGGGTGAGGGTTGCTAACTATGGC.

In regard to this clone: The sequence runs out 3 residues before the end of the CDR3; the remainder is reconstructed from the germline J gene. The V call is TRBV19, the J call TRBJ2-6; D is perhaps TRBD1 (5 bases). The CDR3 sequence is 15 residues long. The V gene's germline CDR1 is LNHDA and CDR2 SQIVND (reference sequence). Trimming removed 3 bases at V and 0 bases at J, with 6 bases between. The part of the CDR3 DNA that was read is TGTGCCAGTAGTATGACAGCCTCTGGGGCCAACGTC. It translates to CASSMTASGANV. The full CDR3 reads CASSMTASGANVLTF. Full variable domain (remainder filled in from reference TRBV19 and TRBJ2-6): DGGITQSPKYLFRKEGQNVTLSCEQNLNHDAMYWYRQDPGQGLRLIYYSQIVNDFQKGDIAEGYSVSREKKESFPLTVTSAQKNPTAFYLCASSMTASGANVLTFGAGSRLTVL.

The CDR3 spells CSASRADRGSSYEQYF. The covered CDR3 bases are TGCAGTGCATCCAGAGCCGACAGGGGCAGCTCCTACGAG. The chain recombines TRBV20-1 with TRBJ2-7; TRBD1 agrees at 8 bases. Sequencing ends 3 residues short of the CDR3 end; the germline J gene provides the rest. V gave up 6 bases and J gave up 0 bases; unmatched junction bases: 13. Germline V gives CDR1 DFQATT, CDR2 SNEGSKA (reference sequence). The CDR3 has 16 residues.

This clone was seen ten or more times. The CDR3 bases that were read are TGCGCCAGCAGCCAAGAATCGGCAGGGGGCACCTACGAG. As protein: CASSQESAGGTYE. The full CDR3 reads CASSQESAGGTYEQYF. This chain uses TRBV4-1 with TRBJ2-7; 8 bases are a match to TRBD1. The sequenced fragment ends 3 residues before the CDR3 boundary, so the rest is inferred from the germline J gene. The CDR3 is made up of 16 amino acids. V lost 0 bases, J lost 2 bases, and 6 bases stayed unmatched. Germline V lookup: CDR1 MGHRA, CDR2 YSYEKL.

Many counts were recorded for this clone. The read gets to within 3 residues of the CDR3 end, and the germline J gene fills in the rest. This rearrangement joins TRBV5-1 to TRBJ2-7; 11 positions match TRBD1. The trim removed 4 bases at V and 2 bases at J, leaving 14 bases unmatched. The CDR3 loop spans 18 amino acids. CDR1 and CDR2 from the germline V gene are SGHRS and YFSETQ. The sequenced CDR3 bases are TGCGCCAGCAGCCAGGACAGGGGGCGGTGGGCCATCCCCTACGAG. Translation gives CASSQDRGRWAIPYE. From start to end, the CDR3 is CASSQDRGRWAIPYEQYF.

This clone was recorded many times. From the germline J gene comes the end of the CDR3, since the read stops 3 residues before it. The chain links TRBV5-1 to TRBJ2-2; D may be TRBD1 (6 bases). There are 15 residues in the CDR3. The germline V gene encodes CDR1 SGHRS and CDR2 YFSETQ. The V end lost 4 bases, the J end lost 2 bases, and 12 bases lay between the germline ends. Partial CDR3 DNA: TGCGCCAGCAGCCCCGGACAGACAAACACCGGGGAG. This encodes CASSPGQTNTGE. The full-length CDR3 reads as CASSPGQTNTGELFF.

This clone has ten or more counts. The CDR3 goes on 3 residues after the read ends, and that part is filled in from the germline J gene. The V and J genes are TRBV11-3 and TRBJ2-3, with D possibly TRBD1 on 5 matching bases. This CDR3 is built from 12 residues. The germline CDR1 and CDR2 sequences are SGHNT and YENEEA. V gave up 3 bases and J gave up 4 bases, with 5 bases separating them. The CDR3 loop is CASSFRADTQYF. The sequenced part of the CDR3 DNA is TGTGCCAGCAGCTTCAGGGCAGATACG.

This clone was counted between two and nine times. The read ends 3 residues before the CDR3 terminus; that terminus is restored from the germline J gene. Other DNA variants within this sample encode the same CDR3. The V call is TRBV19, the J call TRBJ2-7; TRBD2 might be the D (5 bases). The ends were cut back, 5 bases at V and 1 base at J, with 12 bases in the middle. Per germline, CDR1 LNHDA and CDR2 SQIVND (reference sequence). The CDR3 consists of 14 residues. The part of the CDR3 DNA that was read is TGTGCCAGTAGTGCCGGACTGCCGTCCTACGAG. Translating it yields CASSAGLPSYE. In full, the CDR3 reads CASSAGLPSYEQYF. Complete variable domain (other parts from reference TRBV19 and TRBJ2-7): DGGITQSPKYLFRKEGQNVTLSCEQNLNHDAMYWYRQDPGQGLRLIYYSQIVNDFQKGDIAEGYSVSREKKESFPLTVTSAQKNPTAFYLCASSAGLPSYEQYFGPGTRLTVT.

This clone was observed many times. The CDR3 goes on 3 residues after the read ends, and that part is filled in from the germline J gene. The V gene is TRBV6-1, the J gene TRBJ2-7, with TRBD2 identical over 8 bases. V lost 1 base, J lost 3 bases, and 2 bases stayed unmatched. The CDR3 totals 14 residues. The germline V gene encodes CDR1 MNHNS and CDR2 SASEGT. CDR3 DNA, as far as it was read: TGTGCCAGCAGTGAAGGGACTAGCCTCTACGAG. Translated: CASSEGTSLYE. The whole CDR3 region reads CASSEGTSLYEQYF.

This clone was found many times. Sequencing ends 3 residues short of the CDR3 end; the germline J gene provides the rest. The V call is TRBV18, the J call TRBJ2-6, with D perhaps TRBD1 (6 bases). The CDR3 contains 18 residues. CDR1 KGHSH and CDR2 LQKENI come from the germline V gene. V lost 4 bases and J 0 bases, leaving 16 bases between the germline ends. Partial CDR3 DNA: TGTGCCAGCTCACGGTACAGGGAATTTTCCTCTGGGGCCAACGTC. Translated, it gives CASSRYREFSSGANV. Given in full, the CDR3 is CASSRYREFSSGANVLTF.

This clone was observed a handful of times. The missing CDR3 end, 3 residues past where the read stops, is filled in from the germline J gene. The chain links TRBV18 to TRBJ1-1, with D possibly being TRBD1 (5 bases). V shed 1 base and J shed 0 bases, with 9 bases lying between them. CDR3 size: 15 residues. Germline lookup yields CDR1 KGHSH and CDR2 LQKENI. Partial CDR3 DNA: TGTGCCAGCTCACCACAAGGGGAGGTGAACACTGAA. Translating it yields CASSPQGEVNTE. The whole CDR3 region reads CASSPQGEVNTEAFF.

On this clone itself: Germline and junction disagree at one end, which may indicate a read error. The observed sequence ends 3 residues before the CDR3 terminus, with the missing tail filled in from the germline J gene. This sample includes further DNA sequences coding for the same CDR3. This chain joins TRBV19 and TRBJ1-3; 10 positions agree with TRBD1. The germline CDR1 and CDR2 sequences are LNHDA and SQIVND (reference sequence). The CDR3 is made up of 17 amino acids. CDR3 DNA (partial): TGTGCCAGTTCACAGACAGGGGGCCTTCAAACTGGAAACACT. This translates into CASSQTGGLQTGNT. The entire CDR3 is CASSQTGGLQTGNTIYF.

This clone occurred many times. At one boundary the junction diverges from the germline segment, which might be a read error. With the read ending 3 residues before the CDR3 end, the germline J gene is used to fill in that end. This sequence joins TRBV7-7 and TRBJ2-5, with 10 bases fitting TRBD1. Germline CDR1 and CDR2: SSHAT and FNYEAQ (reference sequence). The CDR3 contains 14 residues. The covered CDR3 bases are TGTGCTAGCAGCTCCGGGACAGGGGAAGAGACC. Residues: CASSSGTGEET. The full CDR3 sequence reads CASSSGTGEETQYF. The full variable domain, its missing parts supplied by reference TRBV7-7 and TRBJ2-5, is GAGVSQSPRYKVTKRGQDVTLRCDPISSHATLYWYQQALGQGPEFLTYFNYEAQPDKSGLPSDRFSAERPEGSISTLTIQRTEQRDSAMYRCASSSGTGEETQYFGPGTRLLVL.

A few counts support this clone. An end of the junction differs from the germline gene, which may be a read error. The missing CDR3 end, 3 residues past where the read stops, is filled in from the germline J gene. Other DNA sequences within the sample encode an identical CDR3. The chain employs TRBV19 and TRBJ1-3, with D perhaps TRBD1 (6 bases). This CDR3 has 16 amino acids. CDR1 and CDR2 from the germline V gene are LNHDA and SQIVND (reference sequence). CDR3 residues: CASSITGMKTGNTIYF. The part of the CDR3 DNA that was read is TGTGCCAGTAGTATCACAGGGATGAAAACTGGAAACACA.

At least ten counts were recorded for this clone. The CDR3 end is not reached by the read, which stops 3 residues before it; the germline J gene fills it in. The chain recombines TRBV19 with TRBJ2-3, with D possibly matching TRBD1 (6 bases). V gave up 6 bases and J gave up 2 bases, with 12 bases separating them. The CDR3 loop spans 14 amino acids. Germline lookup yields CDR1 LNHDA and CDR2 SQIVND (reference sequence). The CDR3 protein is CASRPNRATDTQYF. CDR3 bases read: TGTGCCAGTAGACCGAACAGGGCCACAGATACG.

At least ten counts were recorded for this clone. Read coverage stops 3 residues before the CDR3 terminus; the germline J gene supplies the remainder. This chain uses TRBV5-1 with TRBJ1-1, with 7 positions matching TRBD1. The CDR3 spans 12 residues. Germline trimming cut 3 bases from V and 7 bases from J; bases unmatched to any gene: 3. Germline values: CDR1 SGHRS, CDR2 YFSETQ. This CDR3 is CASSSGTVEAFF. The covered CDR3 bases are TGCGCCAGCAGCTCGGGGACAGTTGAA.

This clone was counted ten times or more. The CDR3 extends 3 residues past the end of the read, so its final part is completed from the germline J gene. J is TRBJ1-4 and V is TRBV11-2; D gene unclear. Between the trimmed V and J ends, which lost 5 bases and 0 bases, there was a span of 7 bases. The CDR3 extends over 14 amino acids. Germline V gene sequence: CDR1 SGHAT, CDR2 FQNNGV. The DNA read from the CDR3 is TGTGCCAGCAGCCGACATACAACTAATGAAAAA. Translating it yields CASSRHTTNEK. The full CDR3 protein is CASSRHTTNEKLFF.